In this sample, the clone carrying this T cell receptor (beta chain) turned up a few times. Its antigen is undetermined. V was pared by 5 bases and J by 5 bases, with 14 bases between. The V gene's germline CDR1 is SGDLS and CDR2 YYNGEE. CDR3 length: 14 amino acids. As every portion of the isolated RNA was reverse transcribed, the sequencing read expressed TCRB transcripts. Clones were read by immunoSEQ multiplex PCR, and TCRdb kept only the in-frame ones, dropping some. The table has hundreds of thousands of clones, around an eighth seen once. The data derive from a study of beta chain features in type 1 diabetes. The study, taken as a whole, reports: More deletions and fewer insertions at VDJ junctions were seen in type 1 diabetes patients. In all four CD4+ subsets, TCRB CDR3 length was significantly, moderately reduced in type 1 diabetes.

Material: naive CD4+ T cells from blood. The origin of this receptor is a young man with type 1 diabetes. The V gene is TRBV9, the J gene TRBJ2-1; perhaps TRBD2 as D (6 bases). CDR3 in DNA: TGTGCCAGCAGGTTGGAGGGCAGGGACAATGAGCAGTTCTTC. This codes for CASRLEGRDNEQFF.